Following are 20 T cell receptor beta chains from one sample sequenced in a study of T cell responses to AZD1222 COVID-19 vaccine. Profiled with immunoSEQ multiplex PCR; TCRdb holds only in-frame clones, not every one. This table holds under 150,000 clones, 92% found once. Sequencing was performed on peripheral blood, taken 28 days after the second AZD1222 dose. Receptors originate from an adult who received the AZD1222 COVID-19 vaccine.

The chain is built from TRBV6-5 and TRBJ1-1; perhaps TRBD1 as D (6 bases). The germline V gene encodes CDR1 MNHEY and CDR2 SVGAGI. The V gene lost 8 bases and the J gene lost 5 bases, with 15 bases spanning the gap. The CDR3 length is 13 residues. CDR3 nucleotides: TGTGCCAGCTGGAAAGGGGGTTATACTGAAGCTTTCTTT. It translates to CASWKGGYTEAFF.

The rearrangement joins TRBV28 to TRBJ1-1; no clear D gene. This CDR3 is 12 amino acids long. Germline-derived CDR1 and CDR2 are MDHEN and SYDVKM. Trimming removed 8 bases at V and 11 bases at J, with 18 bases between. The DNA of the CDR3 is TGTGCCAGCGGAAGGACTCCGCCCGGGGCTTTCTTT. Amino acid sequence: CASGRTPPGAFF.

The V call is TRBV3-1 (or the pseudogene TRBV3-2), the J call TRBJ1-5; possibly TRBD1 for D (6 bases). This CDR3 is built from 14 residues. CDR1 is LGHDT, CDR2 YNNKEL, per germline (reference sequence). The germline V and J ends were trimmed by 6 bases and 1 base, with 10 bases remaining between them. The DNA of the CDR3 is TGTGCCAGCAGTCGAGGGGGGAGCAATCAGCCCCAGCATTTT. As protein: CASSRGGSNQPQHF.

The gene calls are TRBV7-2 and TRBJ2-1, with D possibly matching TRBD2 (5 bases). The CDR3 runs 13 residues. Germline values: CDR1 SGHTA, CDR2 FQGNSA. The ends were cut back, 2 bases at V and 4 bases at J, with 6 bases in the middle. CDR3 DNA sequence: TGTGCCAGCAGCTTAAGGAGGTACAATGAGCAGTTCTTC. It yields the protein CASSLRRYNEQFF.

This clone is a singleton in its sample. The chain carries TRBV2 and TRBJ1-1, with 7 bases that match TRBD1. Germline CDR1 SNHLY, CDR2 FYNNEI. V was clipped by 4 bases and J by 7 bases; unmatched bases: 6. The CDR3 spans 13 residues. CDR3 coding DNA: TGTGCCAGCAGTGGGAGGGGGCTAGGTGAAGCTTTCTTT. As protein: CASSGRGLGEAFF.

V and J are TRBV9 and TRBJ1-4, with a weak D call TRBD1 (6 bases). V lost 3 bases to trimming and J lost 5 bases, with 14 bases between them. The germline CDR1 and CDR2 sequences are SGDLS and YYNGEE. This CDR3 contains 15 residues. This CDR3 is CASSDGQGRNEKLFF. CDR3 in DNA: TGTGCCAGCAGCGATGGGCAGGGGAGGAATGAAAAACTGTTTTTT. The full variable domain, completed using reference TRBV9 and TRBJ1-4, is DSGVTQTPKHLITATGQRVTLRCSPRSGDLSVYWYQQSLDQGLQFLIQYYNGEERAKGNILERFSAQQFPDLHSELNLSSLELGDSALYFCASSDGQGRNEKLFFGSGTQLSVL.

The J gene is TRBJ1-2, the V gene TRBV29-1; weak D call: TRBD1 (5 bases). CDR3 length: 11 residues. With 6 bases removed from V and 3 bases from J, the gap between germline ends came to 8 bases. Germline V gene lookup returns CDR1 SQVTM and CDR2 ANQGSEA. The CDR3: CSVPGHYGYTF. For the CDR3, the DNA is TGCAGCGTCCCGGGGCACTATGGCTACACCTTC.

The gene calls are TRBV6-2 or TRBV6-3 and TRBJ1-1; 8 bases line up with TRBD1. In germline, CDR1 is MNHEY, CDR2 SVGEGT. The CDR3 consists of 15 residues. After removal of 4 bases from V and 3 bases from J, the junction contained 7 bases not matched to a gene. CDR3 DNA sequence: TGTGCCAGCAGTTCGGCCAGGGGGCCGGACACTGAAGCTTTCTTT. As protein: CASSSARGPDTEAFF.

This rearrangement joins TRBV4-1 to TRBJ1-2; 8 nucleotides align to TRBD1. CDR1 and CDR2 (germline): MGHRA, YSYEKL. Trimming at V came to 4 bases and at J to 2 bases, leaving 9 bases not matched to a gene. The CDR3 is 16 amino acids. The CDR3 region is CASSLSRDRQNYGYTF. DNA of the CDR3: TGCGCCAGCAGCCTTAGTAGGGACAGGCAGAACTATGGCTACACCTTC.

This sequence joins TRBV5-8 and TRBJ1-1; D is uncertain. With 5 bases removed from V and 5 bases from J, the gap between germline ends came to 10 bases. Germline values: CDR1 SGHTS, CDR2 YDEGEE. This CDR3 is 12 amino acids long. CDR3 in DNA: TGTGCCAGCAGGAGCGCGGAGACTGAAGCTTTCTTT. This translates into CASRSAETEAFF.

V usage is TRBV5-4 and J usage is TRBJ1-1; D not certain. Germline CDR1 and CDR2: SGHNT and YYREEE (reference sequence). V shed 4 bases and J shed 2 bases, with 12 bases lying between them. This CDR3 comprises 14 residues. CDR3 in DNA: TGTGCCAGCAGCCAGGAGCTCTCAAACACTGAAGCTTTCTTT. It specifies CASSQELSNTEAFF.

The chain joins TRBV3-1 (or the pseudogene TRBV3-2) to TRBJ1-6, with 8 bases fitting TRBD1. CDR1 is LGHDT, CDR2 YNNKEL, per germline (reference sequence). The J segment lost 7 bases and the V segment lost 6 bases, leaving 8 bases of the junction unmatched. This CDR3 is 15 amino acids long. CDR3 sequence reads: CASSPGQGGNSPLHF. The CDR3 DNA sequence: TGTGCCAGCAGTCCTGGACAGGGAGGGAATTCACCCCTCCACTTT.

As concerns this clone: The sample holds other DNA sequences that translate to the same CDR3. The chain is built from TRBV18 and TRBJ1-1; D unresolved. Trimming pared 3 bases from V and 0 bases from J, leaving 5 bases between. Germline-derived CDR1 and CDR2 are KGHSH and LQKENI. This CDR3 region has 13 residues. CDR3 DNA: TGTGCCAGCTCACCGGGCCTGAACACTGAAGCTTTCTTT. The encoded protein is CASSPGLNTEAFF.

CDR3 in amino acids: CASSLFWPQHF. The CDR3, as DNA: TGTGCCAGCAGTTTATTCTGGCCCCAGCATTTT. The rearrangement uses TRBV27 and TRBJ1-5; D is undetermined. Trimming cost V 1 base and J 9 bases, with 4 bases left between them. The length of the CDR3 is 11 residues. CDR1 MNHEY and CDR2 SMNVEV come from the germline V gene (reference sequence).

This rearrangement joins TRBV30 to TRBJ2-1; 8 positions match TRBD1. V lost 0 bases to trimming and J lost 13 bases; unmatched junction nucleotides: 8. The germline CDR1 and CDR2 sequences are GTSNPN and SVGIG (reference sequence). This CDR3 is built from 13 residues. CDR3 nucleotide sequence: TGTGCCTGGAGTGTTGAGCAGGGGGCAGGACAGTTCTTC. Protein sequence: CAWSVEQGAGQFF.

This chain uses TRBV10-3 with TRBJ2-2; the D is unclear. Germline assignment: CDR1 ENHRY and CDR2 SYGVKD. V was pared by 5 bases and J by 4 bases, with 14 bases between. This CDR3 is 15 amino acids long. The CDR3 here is CAISFGGPPTGELFF. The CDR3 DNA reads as TGTGCCATCAGTTTTGGTGGCCCCCCCACCGGGGAGCTGTTTTTT.

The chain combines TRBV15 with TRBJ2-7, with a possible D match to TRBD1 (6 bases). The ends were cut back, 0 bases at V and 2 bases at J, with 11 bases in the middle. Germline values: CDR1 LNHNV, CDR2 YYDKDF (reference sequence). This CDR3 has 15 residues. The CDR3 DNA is TGTGCCACCAGCAGAGACAGGGGTTCCCCCTACGAGCAGTACTTC. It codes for CATSRDRGSPYEQYF.

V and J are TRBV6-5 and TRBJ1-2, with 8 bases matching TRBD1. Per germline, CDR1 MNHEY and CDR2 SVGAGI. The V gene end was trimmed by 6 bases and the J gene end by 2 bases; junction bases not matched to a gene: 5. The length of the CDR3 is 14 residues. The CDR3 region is CASRTGQGNYGYTF. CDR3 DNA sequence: TGTGCCAGCAGAACCGGACAGGGCAACTATGGCTACACCTTC.

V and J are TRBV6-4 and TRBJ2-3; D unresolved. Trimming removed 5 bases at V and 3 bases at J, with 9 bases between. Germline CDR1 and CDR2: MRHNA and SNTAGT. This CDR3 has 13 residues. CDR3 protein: CASSPRMTDTQYF. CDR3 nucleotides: TGTGCCAGCAGTCCCCGTATGACAGATACGCAGTATTTT.

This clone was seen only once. The CDR3 bases are TGCGCCAGCAGCTTTAATCGACAGTCGACGTTCGGAAACACCATATATTTT. Residues: CASSFNRQSTFGNTIYF. The chain links TRBV5-1 to TRBJ1-3; D may be TRBD1 (5 bases). This CDR3 is 17 amino acids long. From germline, CDR1 is SGHRS and CDR2 YFSETQ. V was clipped by 2 bases and J by 4 bases, with 19 bases between them.